These 19 T cell receptor beta chains originate from one sample sequenced in a study of shared clonotypes between healthy human individuals. Sequenced by immunoSEQ multiplex PCR; TCRdb stores in-frame clones only, minus some. This table has about 2.4 million clones, 93% appearing once. What was sequenced was naive CD4+ T cells from PBMCs. Subset described: CD45RA+ positively selected. Receptor source: a young man in good health. Some clones in this sample may be carry-over from other donors' samples.

The chain combines TRBV28 with TRBJ2-5; D call uncertain. The closer fit of TRBJ2-7 to the DNA end suggests the J call may be wrong. Germline V gives CDR1 MDHEN, CDR2 SYDVKM. CDR3 length: 14 residues. The CDR3 region is CASSSNHLSYEQYF. The CDR3 DNA reads TGTGCCAGCAGTTCGAATCACCTAAGCTACGAGCAGTACTTC.

The chain recombines TRBV27 with TRBJ2-5; D call uncertain. The CDR3 totals 15 residues. Germline V gene lookup returns CDR1 MNHEY and CDR2 SMNVEV (reference sequence). With 4 bases removed from V and 4 bases from J, the gap between germline ends came to 16 bases. The CDR3 reads CASSSWTRKGETQYF. CDR3 nucleotides: TGTGCCAGCAGTTCTTGGACCAGGAAAGGAGAGACCCAGTACTTC.

V and J are TRBV27 and TRBJ1-6; D is undetermined. CDR1 and CDR2 (germline): MNHEY, SMNVEV (reference sequence). This CDR3 has 16 residues. Deletions cut 2 bases from V and 7 bases from J, with 15 bases between. The CDR3 is CASSLPRASRNSPLHF. The CDR3 DNA follows: TGTGCCAGCAGTTTACCGCGGGCGAGCAGGAATTCACCCCTCCACTTT.

The V call is TRBV5-5, the J call TRBJ1-5; D not certain. Trimming left V 1 base short and J 3 bases short, with 8 bases between. The CDR3 extends over 14 amino acids. Germline CDR1 is SGHKS and CDR2 is YYEKEE (reference sequence). The CDR3 DNA reads TGTGCCAGCAGCTTGTGGGGTGTCAATCAGCCCCAGCATTTT. As protein: CASSLWGVNQPQHF. The full variable domain, its missing parts supplied by reference TRBV5-5 and TRBJ1-5, is DAGVTQSPTHLIKTRGQQVTLRCSPISGHKSVSWYQQVLGQGPQFIFQYYEKEERGRGNFPDRFSARQFPNYSSELNVNALLLGDSALYLCASSLWGVNQPQHFGDGTRLSIL.

This clone was seen more than once but under ten times. Other DNA sequences in the sample encode the same CDR3. The rearrangement links TRBV28 to TRBJ1-5; D not certain. Trimming took 6 bases from V and 4 from J, leaving 4 bases between them. The CDR3 consists of 11 residues. Germline V gives CDR1 MDHEN, CDR2 SYDVKM. CDR3 sequence (DNA): TGTGCCAGCAGCATGAATCAGCCCCAGCATTTT. Translation: CASSMNQPQHF.

This chain joins TRBV23-1 and TRBJ2-7; 7 positions match TRBD1. TRBV23-1 is labeled an ORF, and its function is uncertain. V lost 4 bases, J lost 4 bases, and 10 bases stayed unmatched. This CDR3 is 15 amino acids long. The CDR3 nucleotides read TGCGCCAGCAGTCCACAAAGACAGGGTAAGTACGAGCAGTACTTC. It is translated as CASSPQRQGKYEQYF.

V is TRBV9 and J is TRBJ2-5; either TRBD1 or TRBD2 may supply D (5 bases each). V gave up 0 bases and J gave up 2 bases, with 17 bases separating them. CDR3 length: 17 residues. CDR1 SGDLS and CDR2 YYNGEE come from the germline V gene. The CDR3 DNA follows: TGTGCCAGCAGCGTAGGGCTTACGAGGGGAATACAAGAGACCCAGTACTTC. Protein product: CASSVGLTRGIQETQYF. Drawing the rest from reference TRBV9 and TRBJ2-5, the complete variable domain is DSGVTQTPKHLITATGQRVTLRCSPRSGDLSVYWYQQSLDQGLQFLIQYYNGEERAKGNILERFSAQQFPDLHSELNLSSLELGDSALYFCASSVGLTRGIQETQYFGPGTRLLVL.

CDR3 DNA sequence: TGTGCCAGCAAAAGGGACTACGAGCAGTACTTC. Protein sequence: CASKRDYEQYF. The V and J genes are TRBV6-5 and TRBJ2-7, with unresolved D. This CDR3 spans 11 amino acids. Germline V gene lookup returns CDR1 MNHEY and CDR2 SVGAGI. Trimming pared 7 bases from V and 3 bases from J, leaving 7 bases between.

This chain connects TRBV2 to TRBJ2-3; 12 bases line up with TRBD2. Germline values: CDR1 SNHLY, CDR2 FYNNEI. The V gene end was trimmed by 11 bases and the J gene end by 5 bases; junction bases not matched to a gene: 5. The CDR3 is made up of 13 amino acids. CDR3 protein: CAGSGLAGDTQYF. CDR3 bases: TGTGCCGGCTCGGGACTAGCGGGAGATACGCAGTATTTT.

This chain links TRBV19 with TRBJ2-3; TRBD2 agrees at 8 bases. The V segment lost 4 bases and the J segment 1 base; nucleotides outside the gene matches: 4. CDR1 and CDR2 from the germline V gene are LNHDA and SQIVND (reference sequence). This CDR3 has 15 amino acids. The CDR3 loop reads CASSTQAGGTDTQYF. For the CDR3, the DNA is TGTGCCAGTAGTACCCAAGCGGGAGGCACAGATACGCAGTATTTT.

This chain joins TRBV30 and TRBJ1-6, with 8 bases lining up with TRBD1. The CDR3 is made up of 17 amino acids. Germline CDR1 reads GTSNPN; CDR2 reads SVGIG (reference sequence). V shed 5 bases and J 8 bases; nucleotides not matched to a gene: 17. In DNA, the CDR3 is TGTGCCTGGCACATTACCACATACGGGACAGGATATTCACCCCTCCACTTT. This translates into CAWHITTYGTGYSPLHF.

Regarding this clone: The identical CDR3 is also encoded by other nucleotide sequences in the sample. V usage is TRBV11-3 and J usage is TRBJ2-5, with 15 bases lining up with TRBD2. Looked up from germline, CDR1 is SGHNT and CDR2 is YENEEA. V trimming: 3 bases; J trimming: 2 bases; junction bases outside the gene matches: 4. This CDR3 has 17 residues. CDR3 sequence: CASSLGLAGGFQETQYF. The CDR3 DNA reads as TGTGCCAGCAGCTTGGGACTAGCGGGAGGTTTTCAAGAGACCCAGTACTTC.

The genes are TRBV7-2 and TRBJ1-1, with a tentative D call TRBD1 (6 bases). CDR1 and CDR2 from the germline V gene are SGHTA and FQGNSA. This CDR3 is 15 amino acids long. Trimming took 5 bases from V and 1 from J, leaving 14 bases between them. In DNA form, the CDR3 reads TGTGCCAGCAGCCTACAGGGCTCTCAGAACACTGAAGCTTTCTTT. Its translation is CASSLQGSQNTEAFF.

This chain joins TRBV18 and TRBJ1-5; the match to TRBD1 covers 7 bases. The CDR3 contains 15 residues. V lost 4 bases and J lost 5; bases outside the gene matches: 8. Per the germline V gene, CDR1 is KGHSH and CDR2 is LQKENI. Here the CDR3 reads CASSLGQGEHQPQHF. The CDR3 DNA is TGTGCCAGCTCACTTGGGCAGGGGGAACATCAGCCCCAGCATTTT.

Comment on this clone: This CDR3 is also generated by other DNA sequences in the sample. V is TRBV9 and J is TRBJ2-7; D tentatively fits TRBD1 or TRBD2 (5 bases each). In germline, CDR1 is SGDLS, CDR2 YYNGEE. The CDR3 covers 14 residues. Trimming stripped 0 bases from V and 3 bases from J, with 10 bases between. CDR3 DNA sequence: TGTGCCAGCAGCGTAGGGGACCGGAGCTACGAGCAGTACTTC. Its translation is CASSVGDRSYEQYF.

This rearrangement joins TRBV9 to TRBJ2-2; D call uncertain. The V end was cut by 2 bases, the J end by 1 base, with 12 bases between. CDR1 and CDR2 from the germline V gene are SGDLS and YYNGEE. CDR3 length equals 16 residues. CDR3 loop: CASSVRPRENTGELFF. CDR3 DNA sequence: TGTGCCAGCAGCGTGAGGCCAAGGGAGAACACCGGGGAGCTGTTTTTT.

The CDR3 loop reads CASSPPTPAYNEQFF. The DNA of the CDR3 is TGTGCCAGCTCACCACCTACCCCCGCCTACAATGAGCAGTTCTTC. The genes are TRBV18 and TRBJ2-1; D is uncertain. The CDR3 has 15 amino acids. CDR1 and CDR2 from the germline V gene are KGHSH and LQKENI. V lost 0 bases, J lost 2 bases, and 8 bases lay in between.

V usage is TRBV9 and J usage is TRBJ2-7, with 7 bases aligning to TRBD1. The V gene's germline CDR1 is SGDLS and CDR2 YYNGEE. With 3 bases clipped from V and 6 bases from J, the junction kept 9 bases outside the gene matches. The CDR3 loop spans 14 amino acids. The CDR3 nucleotides are TGTGCCAGCAGCGGGGGGACAGCTAAGTCCGAGCAGTACTTC. Translating it yields CASSGGTAKSEQYF.

The chain combines TRBV21-1 with TRBJ2-1; the table's D call of TRBD2 was not tested on the DNA. TRBV21-1 is given as a pseudogene. CDR3 length equals 13 residues. CDR3 sequence reads: CASSTEEAGGGFF. The CDR3 DNA reads as TGTGCCAGCAGCACAGAAGAAGCGGGAGGGGGGTTCTTC.